The T cell receptor beta chain described here comes from a study of long-term antiretroviral therapy in people with HIV. There were no participants with HIV treated outside the United States. The libraries were made with immunoSEQ v3.0 at survey level. The protocol was immunoSEQ multiplex PCR, while the TCRdb copy is restricted to in-frame clones and leaves out a portion. The table shows fewer than 25,000 clones, with more than 70% occurring only once. Looked up from germline, CDR1 is LGHNA and CDR2 is YSLEER. The CDR3 runs to 16 residues. Trimming removed 3 bases from V and 5 bases from J; junction bases left unmatched: 9.

The chain links TRBV4-3 to TRBJ2-7; 11 nucleotides agree with TRBD1. The clonotype originates from a woman in her forties or fifties with HIV. This specimen consisted of unsorted PBMCs, obtained approximately 2.5 years after starting antiretroviral therapy. The CDR3 DNA sequence: TGCGCCAGCAGCCACCGGACAGGGGGCCGGCGAGACGAGCAGTACTTC. It yields the protein CASSHRTGGRRDEQYF.